The present entry profiles one T cell receptor (beta chain) with its context. The antigen is unknown. This entry belongs to a study of TIL therapy for anti-PD-1-resistant metastatic lung cancer. Study as a whole: Patients then received nivolumab; progressors got lymphodepletion, TIL and IL-2.

Sequencing used immunoSEQ v3. Each library reached some 2 million read pairs, or 5-6 million at deep level. Data came from immunoSEQ multiplex PCR; TCRdb stores just in-frame clones and leaves some out. The table has roughly 46,000 clones, 80% to 90% seen once; the top ten hold 4.5% to 6%. The V gene's germline CDR1 is LNHNV and CDR2 YYDKDF (reference sequence). V lost 8 bases and J lost 5; bases outside the gene matches: 7. This CDR3 spans 13 amino acids. Time point denoted: pre-treatment sample, taken before nivolumab and TIL therapy. Broader study findings: Treatment-naive, never-smoker and oncogene-addicted patients were overrepresented in this highly selected cohort.

V and J are TRBV15 and TRBJ2-3, with TRBD2 matching over 7 bases. The specimen comprised blood, sampled at baseline. The sequence was obtained from a person aged 25 to 80 with non-small cell lung cancer. CDR3 sequence reads: CATGGTTLDTQYF. CDR3 coding DNA: TGTGCCACCGGGGGGACTACGCTAGATACGCAGTATTTT.